This T cell receptor (beta chain) was documented in a study of T cell responses to AZD1222 COVID-19 vaccine. Study conclusions and caveats: Repertoires in all cases were sampled only once the peak T cell response had passed. The CD4 TCRs associated with vaccination extended across spike and predominated at 160-218 and 743-854.

This CDR3 contains 17 residues. V shed 1 base and J 1 base; nucleotides not matched to a gene: 4. Germline V gene data show CDR1 as SGHTA and CDR2 as FQGNSA. Profiled with immunoSEQ multiplex PCR; TCRdb holds only in-frame clones, not every one. The sample contains about 130,000 clones, roughly 85% of which appear only once. In its sample, this clone was seen once. Its antigen is not identified. The clonotype was recovered from an adult who received the MenACWY meningococcal vaccine as a control. This material consisted of peripheral blood, taken 28 days after the second dose of the MenACWY control vaccine. This rearrangement joins TRBV7-2 to TRBJ2-3; 11 bases map to TRBD2. CDR3 sequence: CASSLVLAGARTDTQYF. CDR3 DNA sequence: TGTGCCAGCAGCTTAGTACTAGCGGGGGCCCGCACAGATACGCAGTATTTT.